A selection of T cell receptor beta chains follows, all from one sample in a study of CD8+ T cells in alopecia areata. Assay: immunoSEQ multiplex PCR; the TCRdb copy retains only in-frame clones and omits some. The table lists 160,000 or so clones, about two thirds of them singletons, with around 0.9% in the top ten. The sample consisted of CD4+ T cells sorted from blood, taken at week 4, from a patient treated with tofacitinib. These receptors were collected from a human donor with alopecia areata. CDR3s include the opening cysteine and the closing phenylalanine or tryptophan. Fields, in order: J gene, V gene, clone size, CDR3 length, D gene, CDR3 DNA, CDR3 protein. D genes are given only for firm matches. Expanded clones are given a class, and other clones once, few, many or no size at all.

TRBJ2-1 TRBV6-5 NA 12 TRBD1 TGTGCCAGCAGTCGACAGGGGGCTGAGCAGTTCTTC CASSRQGAEQFF
TRBJ2-1 TRBV29-1 NA 12 NA TGCAGCGTTGGCAGGGGGGCAAATGAGCAGTTCTTC CSVGRGANEQFF
TRBJ2-1 TRBV18 NA 15 NA TGTGCCAGCTCACCATCGTCTAATCGAATTTATGAGCAGTTCTTC CASSPSSNRIYEQFF
TRBJ2-3 TRBV27 once 14 TRBD2 TGTGCCAGTTCGGGACTAGCGGGCACAGATACGCAGTATTTT CASSGLAGTDTQYF
TRBJ1-1 TRBV29-1 NA 11 NA TGCAGCGTTGAGGGGGGCGCTGAAGCTTTCTTT CSVEGGAEAFF
TRBJ2-2 TRBV19 few 14 NA TGTGCCAGTAGTATAGTGGGAAGTACCGGGGAGCTGTTTTTT CASSIVGSTGELFF
TRBJ1-6 TRBV25-1 NA 14 NA TGTGCCAGCAGTGAAAGTCTGTCCAGTTCACCCCTCCACTTT CASSESLSSSPLHF
TRBJ2-1 TRBV6-1 NA 12 NA TGTGCCAGCATTCGGGGAAGGAATGAGCAGTTCTTC CASIRGRNEQFF
TRBJ2-7 TRBV25-1 few 14 NA TGTGCCAGCAGTGAGGTACAGGGAGTCGACGAGCAGTACTTC CASSEVQGVDEQYF
TRBJ2-7 TRBV30 NA 15 TRBD1 TGTGCCTGGAGCCCGGGACAGCGTCATTTTGAGGAGCAGTACTTC CAWSPGQRHFEEQYF
TRBJ1-1 TRBV29-1 NA 14 TRBD1 TGCAGCGTGGATAGGACAGGGACGGGCACTGAAGCTTTCTTT CSVDRTGTGTEAFF
TRBJ2-5 TRBV7-9 few 15 NA TGTGCCAGCAACTCCGGACGGGAATGGGGAGAGACCCAGTACTTC CASNSGREWGETQYF
TRBJ2-3 TRBV27 NA 14 TRBD2 TGTGCCAGCAGTCCCGGGACTAGCGGGGATACGCAGTATTTT CASSPGTSGDTQYF
TRBJ1-2 TRBV29-1 NA 11 TRBD1 TGCAGCGTACAGGGGATTGATGGCTACACCTTC CSVQGIDGYTF
TRBJ1-2 TRBV5-1 NA 13 NA TGCGCCAGCAGCTTGGAGGGCTCCTATGGCTACACCTTC CASSLEGSYGYTF
TRBJ1-6 TRBV5-6 NA 15 TRBD1 TGTGCCAGCAGCCGGGGACAGCTCTATAATTCACCCCTCCACTTT CASSRGQLYNSPLHF
TRBJ2-5 TRBV29-1 NA 15 TRBD2 TGCAGCGTTGAAATGACTAGCGGGCCTCCAGGGACCCAGTACTTC CSVEMTSGPPGTQYF
TRBJ2-3 TRBV20-1 NA 10 NA TGCAGTGCTGGGACGGATACGCAGTATTTT CSAGTDTQYF
TRBJ1-2 TRBV7-2 NA 13 TRBD1 TGTGCCAGCAGCTTAGCAGGGACAGATGGCTACACCTTC CASSLAGTDGYTF
TRBJ2-7 TRBV29-1 NA 13 NA TGCAGCGTTGTTCGGATCGGGGCGTACGAGCAGTACTTC CSVVRIGAYEQYF
TRBJ2-7 TRBV7-2 NA 15 TRBD1 TGTGCCAGCAGCCCCACCGGACAGGCCAACTACGAGCAGTACTTC CASSPTGQANYEQYF
TRBJ2-3 TRBV11-3 NA 16 TRBD2 TGTGCCAGCAGCCCCCGGGCTAGCGGGGTGTCAGATACGCAGTATTTT CASSPRASGVSDTQYF
TRBJ1-4 TRBV7-9 few 15 TRBD1 TGTGCCAGCAGCCCCTCCGGGACAGCTAATGAAAAACTGTTTTTT CASSPSGTANEKLFF
TRBJ2-6 TRBV29-1 once 13 NA TGCAGCGTCGAGTTGGCTGGGGCCAACGTCCTGACTTTC CSVELAGANVLTF
TRBJ2-1 TRBV9 NA 14 NA TGTGCCAGCAGCGTAGGGGACGGCTACAATGAGCAGTTCTTC CASSVGDGYNEQFF
TRBJ2-7 TRBV29-1 NA 13 NA TGCAGCGTGCTGGCGGAGGGCTCCTACGAGCAGTACTTC CSVLAEGSYEQYF
TRBJ1-2 TRBV7-9 NA 15 TRBD1 TGTGCCAGCAGCCCCCACAGGGGAGCTAACTATGGCTACACCTTC CASSPHRGANYGYTF
TRBJ2-7 TRBV7-9 many 14 NA TGTGCCAGCAGCTTGGCGGGGAACTCCTACGAGCAGTACTTC CASSLAGNSYEQYF
TRBJ2-5 TRBV29-1 NA 14 TRBD1 TGCAGCACCTTGGACAGGGGGGAAGGAGAGACCCAGTACTTC CSTLDRGEGETQYF
TRBJ2-4 TRBV6-6 NA 12 TRBD1 TGTGCCAGCAGCCTAGGGACAGCTAATCAGTACTTC CASSLGTANQYF
TRBJ1-5 TRBV29-1 few 12 NA TGCAGCGTTGAATCCGGGGATCAGCCCCAGCATTTT CSVESGDQPQHF
TRBJ2-5 TRBV30 NA 10 NA TGTGCCTGGAGTGTGACAACCCAGTACTTC CAWSVTTQYF
TRBJ2-5 TRBV30 NA 13 NA TGTGCCTGGAGGACGGTCCCGGGAGAGACCCAGTACTTC CAWRTVPGETQYF
TRBJ2-7 TRBV5-1 NA 16 TRBD1 TGCGCCAGCAGCTTTAACGCGGGACAGGTGGGCTACGAGCAGTACTTC CASSFNAGQVGYEQYF
TRBJ2-6 TRBV23-1 NA 18 TRBD1 TGCGCCAGCAGTCAATGGACAGGTCCCGGCTCTGGGGCCAACGTCCTGACTTTC CASSQWTGPGSGANVLTF
TRBJ1-5 TRBV7-2 NA 12 NA TGTGCCAGCAGCCCCCTGGGGAAGCCCCAGCATTTT CASSPLGKPQHF
TRBJ1-5 TRBV27 NA 16 NA TGTGCCAGCAGTCCGAGCTGGGACACGACGTTTGGGCCCCAGCATTTT CASSPSWDTTFGPQHF
TRBJ2-5 TRBV29-1 NA 12 NA TGCAGCGTGGGGGGGGCCGGAGAGACCCAGTACTTC CSVGGAGETQYF
TRBJ1-2 TRBV29-1 NA 13 NA TGCAGCGTTGGTGGGAGGGCCAGCCCCGGCTACACCTTC CSVGGRASPGYTF
TRBJ2-7 TRBV7-2 NA 14 NA TGTGCCAGCAGCCCCTCCGGGAATTCCTACGAGCAGTACTTC CASSPSGNSYEQYF
TRBJ2-1 TRBV30 NA 15 TRBD1 TGTGCCTGGAGTGTATTGGACAGGGTCTACAATGAGCAGTTCTTC CAWSVLDRVYNEQFF
TRBJ2-2 TRBV9 NA 15 TRBD1 TGTGCCAGCAGCGTAGAGGGACAGCAGACCGGGGAGCTGTTTTTT CASSVEGQQTGELFF
TRBJ2-3 TRBV2 few 13 NA TGTGCCAGCAATATCGTCTCCACAGATACGCAGTATTTT CASNIVSTDTQYF
TRBJ1-2 TRBV27 once 14 NA TGTGCCAGCAGTCCCGAGGCCCGTAACTATGGCTACACCTTC CASSPEARNYGYTF
TRBJ2-5 TRBV5-1 NA 17 TRBD2 TGCGCCAGCAGCTTGGGCTTCAGCGGGGGGAGCCAAGAGACCCAGTACTTC CASSLGFSGGSQETQYF
TRBJ2-5 TRBV29-1 NA 14 TRBD1 TGCAGCGTTGAAGATACAGGGGGCCAAGAGACCCAGTACTTC CSVEDTGGQETQYF
TRBJ1-1 TRBV30 once 13 NA TGTGCCTGGAGTGTAACGTGGAACACTGAAGCTTTCTTT CAWSVTWNTEAFF
TRBJ2-7 TRBV9 NA 14 NA TGTGCCAGCAGCGTATCGGGCAGTAGGGGGGAGCAGTACTTC CASSVSGSRGEQYF
TRBJ2-6 TRBV9 once 15 NA TGTGCCAGCAGCGTAAGCAACTCTGGGGCCAACGTCCTGACTTTC CASSVSNSGANVLTF
TRBJ2-5 TRBV5-1 NA 12 NA TGCGCCAGCAGCTTGGGACAAGAGACCCAGTACTTC CASSLGQETQYF
TRBJ2-3 TRBV29-1 NA 13 TRBD2 TGCAGCGTAAGGACTAGCTCCCTGGATACGCAGTATTTT CSVRTSSLDTQYF
TRBJ1-6 TRBV5-4 NA 17 TRBD1 TGTGCCAGCAGCTTGGGTTTGATGACAGGGGGGAATTCACCCCTCCACTTT CASSLGLMTGGNSPLHF
TRBJ2-5 TRBV29-1 few 11 NA TGCAGCGTTGTACGGGAAGAGACCCAGTACTTC CSVVREETQYF
TRBJ2-1 TRBV29-1 NA 13 NA TGCAGCGAAACGACCGGGGCATACAATGAGCAGTTCTTC CSETTGAYNEQFF